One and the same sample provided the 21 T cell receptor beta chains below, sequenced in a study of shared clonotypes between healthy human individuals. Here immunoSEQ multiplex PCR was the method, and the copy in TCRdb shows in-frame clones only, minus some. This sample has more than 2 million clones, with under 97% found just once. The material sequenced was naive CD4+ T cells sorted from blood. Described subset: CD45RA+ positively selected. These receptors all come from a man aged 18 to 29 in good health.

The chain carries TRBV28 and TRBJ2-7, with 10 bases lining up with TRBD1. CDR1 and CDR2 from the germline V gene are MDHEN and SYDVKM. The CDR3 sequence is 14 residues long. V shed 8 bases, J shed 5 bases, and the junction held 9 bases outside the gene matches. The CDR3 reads CASHGGQGLHEQYF. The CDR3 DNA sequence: TGTGCCAGCCACGGGGGACAGGGGTTGCACGAGCAGTACTTC.

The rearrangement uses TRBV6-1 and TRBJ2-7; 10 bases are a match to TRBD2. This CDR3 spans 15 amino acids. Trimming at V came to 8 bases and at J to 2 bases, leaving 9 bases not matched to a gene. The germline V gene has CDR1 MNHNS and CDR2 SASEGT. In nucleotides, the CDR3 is TGTGCCAGCCGAGAGGCTGGACTAGCGGCCTACGAGCAGTACTTC. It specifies CASREAGLAAYEQYF.

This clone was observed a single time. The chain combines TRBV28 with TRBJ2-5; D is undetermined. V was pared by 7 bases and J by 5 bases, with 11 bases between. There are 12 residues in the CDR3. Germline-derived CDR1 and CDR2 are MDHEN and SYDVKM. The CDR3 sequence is CASNAGYETQYF. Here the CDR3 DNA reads TGTGCCAGCAACGCTGGGTATGAGACCCAGTACTTC.

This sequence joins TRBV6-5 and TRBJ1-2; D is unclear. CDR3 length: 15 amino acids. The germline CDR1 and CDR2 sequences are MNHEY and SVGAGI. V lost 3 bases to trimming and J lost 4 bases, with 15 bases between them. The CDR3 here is CASSYGGISVYGYTF. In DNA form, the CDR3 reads TGTGCCAGCAGTTATGGAGGGATCTCAGTCTATGGCTACACCTTC.

In DNA form, the CDR3 reads TGTGCCAGCATTCCAGGGATTAATTCACCCCTCCACTTT. Protein sequence: CASIPGINSPLHF. The rearrangement joins TRBV2 to TRBJ1-6, with TRBD1 as a possible D gene (5 bases). The germline V gene encodes CDR1 SNHLY and CDR2 FYNNEI. This CDR3 region has 13 residues. Between the trimmed V and J ends, which lost 7 bases and 6 bases, there was a span of 10 bases.

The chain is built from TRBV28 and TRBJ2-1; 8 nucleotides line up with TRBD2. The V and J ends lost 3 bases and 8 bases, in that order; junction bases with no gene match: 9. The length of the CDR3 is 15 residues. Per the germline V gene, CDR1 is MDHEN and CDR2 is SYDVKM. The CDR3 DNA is TGTGCCAGCAGTTTTTTAAACGGGGGGGCCCATGAGCAGTTCTTC. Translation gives CASSFLNGGAHEQFF.

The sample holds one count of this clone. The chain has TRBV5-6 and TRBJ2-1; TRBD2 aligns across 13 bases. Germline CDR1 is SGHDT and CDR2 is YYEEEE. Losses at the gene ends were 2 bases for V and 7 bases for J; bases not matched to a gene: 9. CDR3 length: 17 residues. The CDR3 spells CASSFPGTSGNYNEQFF. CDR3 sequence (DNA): TGTGCCAGCAGCTTTCCCGGGACTAGCGGGAATTATAATGAGCAGTTCTTC.

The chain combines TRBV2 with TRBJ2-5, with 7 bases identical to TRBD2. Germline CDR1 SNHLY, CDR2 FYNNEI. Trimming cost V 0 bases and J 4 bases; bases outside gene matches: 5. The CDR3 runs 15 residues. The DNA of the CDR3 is TGTGCCAGCAGTGAAGCGCTGGGGGGGTTAGAGACCCAGTACTTC. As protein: CASSEALGGLETQYF.

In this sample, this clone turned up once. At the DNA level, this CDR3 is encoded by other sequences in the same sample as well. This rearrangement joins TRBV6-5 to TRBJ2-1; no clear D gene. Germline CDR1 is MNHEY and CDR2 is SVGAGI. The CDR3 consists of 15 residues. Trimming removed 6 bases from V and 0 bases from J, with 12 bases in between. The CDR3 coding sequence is TGTGCCAGCAGCGCGCCAGGTCTCTCCTACAATGAGCAGTTCTTC. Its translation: CASSAPGLSYNEQFF.

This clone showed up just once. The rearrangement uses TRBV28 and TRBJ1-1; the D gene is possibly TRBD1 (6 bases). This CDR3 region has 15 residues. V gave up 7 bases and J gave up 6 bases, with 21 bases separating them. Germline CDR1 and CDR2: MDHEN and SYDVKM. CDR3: CASNLPGRGASEAFF. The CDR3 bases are TGTGCCAGCAACCTCCCCGGCCGGGGGGCCTCTGAAGCTTTCTTT.

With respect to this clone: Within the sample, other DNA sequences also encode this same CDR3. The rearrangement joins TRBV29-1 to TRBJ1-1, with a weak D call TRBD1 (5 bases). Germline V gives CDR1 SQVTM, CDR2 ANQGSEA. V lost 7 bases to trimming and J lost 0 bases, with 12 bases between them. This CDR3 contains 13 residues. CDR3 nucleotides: TGCAGCGCCCGGGAGGGACTGAACACTGAAGCTTTCTTT. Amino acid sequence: CSAREGLNTEAFF.

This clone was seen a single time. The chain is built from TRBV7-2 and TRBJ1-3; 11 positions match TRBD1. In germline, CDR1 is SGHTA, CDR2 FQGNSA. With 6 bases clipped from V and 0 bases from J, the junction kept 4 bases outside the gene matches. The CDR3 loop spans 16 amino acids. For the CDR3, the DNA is TGTGCCAGCAGTCGGGACAGGGGGTCCTCTGGAAACACCATATATTTT. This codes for CASSRDRGSSGNTIYF.

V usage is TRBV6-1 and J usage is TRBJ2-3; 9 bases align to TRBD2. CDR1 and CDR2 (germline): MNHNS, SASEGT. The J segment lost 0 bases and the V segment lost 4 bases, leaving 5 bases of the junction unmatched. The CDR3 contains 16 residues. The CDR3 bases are TGTGCCAGCAGTGCTGGAGCGGGAGGTAGCACAGATACGCAGTATTTT. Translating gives CASSAGAGGSTDTQYF.

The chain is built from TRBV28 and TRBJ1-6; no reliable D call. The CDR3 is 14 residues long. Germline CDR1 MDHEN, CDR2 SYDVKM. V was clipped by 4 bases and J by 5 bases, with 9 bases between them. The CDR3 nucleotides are TGTGCCAGCAGTTCACAGACTGATAATTCACCCCTCCACTTT. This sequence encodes CASSSQTDNSPLHF.

The CDR3 nucleotides read TGTGCCAGCAGCGTAGATCCGGGGGAAAACACCATATATTTT. Protein sequence: CASSVDPGENTIYF. The rearrangement joins TRBV9 to TRBJ1-3; D perhaps matches TRBD1 (5 bases). The CDR3 contains 14 residues. V was clipped by 0 bases and J by 6 bases, with 10 bases between them. Per the germline V gene, CDR1 is SGDLS and CDR2 is YYNGEE. Full variable domain (missing parts from reference TRBV9 and TRBJ1-3): DSGVTQTPKHLITATGQRVTLRCSPRSGDLSVYWYQQSLDQGLQFLIQYYNGEERAKGNILERFSAQQFPDLHSELNLSSLELGDSALYFCASSVDPGENTIYFGEGSWLTVV.

The CDR3: CASSLGQGGTEAFF. The CDR3 bases are TGTGCCAGCAGCTTGGGACAGGGAGGCACTGAAGCTTTCTTT. The rearrangement joins TRBV5-4 to TRBJ1-1; TRBD1 matches at 7 bases. The CDR3 contains 14 residues. With 0 bases clipped from V and 4 bases from J, the junction kept 3 bases outside the gene matches. The germline V gene encodes CDR1 SGHNT and CDR2 YYREEE (reference sequence). Combining the CDR3 with reference TRBV5-4 and TRBJ1-1 gives the whole variable domain ETGVTQSPTHLIKTRGQQVTLRCSSQSGHNTVSWYQQALGQGPQFIFQYYREEENGRGNFPPRFSGLQFPNYSSELNVNALELDDSALYLCASSLGQGGTEAFFGQGTRLTVV.

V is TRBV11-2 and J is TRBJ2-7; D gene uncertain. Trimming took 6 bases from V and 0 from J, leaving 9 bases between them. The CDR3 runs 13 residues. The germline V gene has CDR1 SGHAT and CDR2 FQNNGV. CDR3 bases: TGTGCCAGCAGGCTCTTTCCCTCCTACGAGCAGTACTTC. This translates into CASRLFPSYEQYF.

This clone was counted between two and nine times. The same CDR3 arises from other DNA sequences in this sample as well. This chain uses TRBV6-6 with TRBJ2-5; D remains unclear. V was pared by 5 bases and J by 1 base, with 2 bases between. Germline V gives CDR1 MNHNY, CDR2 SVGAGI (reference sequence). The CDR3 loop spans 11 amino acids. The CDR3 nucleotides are TGTGCCAGCAGTACCCAAGAGACCCAGTACTTC. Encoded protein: CASSTQETQYF.

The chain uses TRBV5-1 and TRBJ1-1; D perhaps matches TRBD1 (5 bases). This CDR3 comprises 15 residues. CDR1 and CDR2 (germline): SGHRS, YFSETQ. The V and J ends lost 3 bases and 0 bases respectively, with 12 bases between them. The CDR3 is CASSWDGTMNTEAFF. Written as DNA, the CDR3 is TGCGCCAGCAGCTGGGACGGAACTATGAACACTGAAGCTTTCTTT. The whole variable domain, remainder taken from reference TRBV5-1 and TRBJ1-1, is KAGVTQTPRYLIKTRGQQVTLSCSPISGHRSVSWYQQTPGQGLQFLFEYFSETQRNKGNFPGRFSGRQFSNSRSEMNVSTLELGDSALYLCASSWDGTMNTEAFFGQGTRLTVV.

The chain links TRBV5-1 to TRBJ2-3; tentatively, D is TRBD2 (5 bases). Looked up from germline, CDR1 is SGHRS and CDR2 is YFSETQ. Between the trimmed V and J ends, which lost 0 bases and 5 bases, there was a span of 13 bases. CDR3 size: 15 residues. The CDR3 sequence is CASSLGGSARDTQYF. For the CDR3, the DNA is TGCGCCAGCAGCTTGGGGGGTAGCGCAAGAGATACGCAGTATTTT.

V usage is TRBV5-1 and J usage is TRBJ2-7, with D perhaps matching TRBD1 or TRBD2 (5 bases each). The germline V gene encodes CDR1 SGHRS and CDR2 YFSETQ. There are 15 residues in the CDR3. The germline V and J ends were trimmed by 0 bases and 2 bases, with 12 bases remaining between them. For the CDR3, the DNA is TGCGCCAGCAGCTTGGGAGGGGTCCAGGCCTACGAGCAGTACTTC. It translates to CASSLGGVQAYEQYF.